This T cell receptor beta chain was retrieved from a study of T cell changes during pregnancy in multiple sclerosis. Profiled with immunoSEQ multiplex PCR; TCRdb holds only in-frame clones, not every one. Here the sample spans 35,000 to 55,000 clones, around 90% being singletons. Trimming cost V 5 bases and J 2 bases, with 10 bases left between them. CDR3 length: 14 amino acids. Germline V gene sequence: CDR1 MNHEY, CDR2 SVGAGI. Sequencing used CD4+ T cells from peripheral blood mononuclear cells, obtained in the third trimester of pregnancy. V and J are TRBV6-5 and TRBJ1-5; weak D call: TRBD1 (6 bases). The clonotype was recovered from a female donor with multiple sclerosis, enrolled in a pregnancy study. The CDR3 protein is CASSTGQRNQPQHF. CDR3 sequence (DNA): TGTGCCAGCAGTACAGGACAGCGCAATCAGCCCCAGCATTTT.